This T cell receptor beta chain is from a study of T-cell reconstitution after alpha-beta-depleted transplantation in children. Overall study findings and caveats: Diversity of TCRbeta at day 60 was high in some patients, arising from surviving recipient T cells and thymic progenitors. Reports say that about two months after transplant, the alpha-beta T cells came out of several hundred graft clones that had expanded. Most T-cell counts and diversity one year after the transplant came from T cells that were newly produced.

The TCRbeta library was prepared with unique molecular identifiers. TCRdb reanalysed the PCR reads using MiXCR and keeps one entry per CDR3 protein. The table records around 800,000 distinct CDR3 sequences, 15% to 20% of them present only once. Between the trimmed V and J ends, which lost 4 bases and 7 bases, there was a span of 20 bases. Germline lookup yields CDR1 DFQATT and CDR2 SNEGSKA (reference sequence). The CDR3 loop spans 14 amino acids. Remarks on this clonotype: Its antigen is still unknown.

The genes are TRBV20-1 and TRBJ2-7; TRBD2 is a possible D gene (5 bases). This TCR was sampled from a male patient between 10 and 17 years old who had a stem cell transplant for acute lymphoblastic leukemia, so the T cells may come from the graft donor. Sequencing used PBMCs, mostly from graft donor cells, obtained 360 days after TCRalphabeta/CD19-depleted stem cell transplant. Here the CDR3 DNA reads TGCAGTGCTACCCCCGAGCGGACCTACGTAGAGCAGTACTTC. Translating gives CSATPERTYVEQYF.